The entry below describes one T cell receptor beta chain. This sample is drawn from a study of PD-1 blockade in classical Hodgkin lymphoma. Overall study context: Intravenous nivolumab at 3 mg/kg was given to patients every 2 weeks.

Using immunoSEQ multiplex PCR, the repertoire was profiled, and TCRdb retains in-frame clones only, with some absent. In the table there are some 95,000 clones, 89% of which are singletons. Each of the patients experienced relapse following autologous stem cell transplantation, and their brentuximab vedotin exposure differed. Losses at the gene ends were 6 bases for V and 8 bases for J; bases not matched to a gene: 7. The CDR3 length is 14 residues. Germline loops: CDR1 MDHEN, CDR2 SYDVKM. The sequencing here drew on peripheral blood mononuclear cells (PBMCs), taken before the second cycle of nivolumab. This TCR derives from a human donor with classical Hodgkin lymphoma. This chain joins TRBV28 and TRBJ2-7; 13 nucleotides match TRBD2. CDR3 in amino acids: CASSRRTSGSKQYF. The DNA for the CDR3 is TGTGCCAGCAGCAGGCGGACTAGCGGGAGTAAGCAGTACTTC. Complete variable domain (other parts from reference TRBV28 and TRBJ2-7): DVKVTQSSRYLVKRTGEKVFLECVQDMDHENMFWYRQDPGLGLRLIYFSYDVKMKEKGDIPEGYSVSREKKERFSLILESASTNQTSMYLCASSRRTSGSKQYFGPGTRLTVT.